These T cell receptor beta chains were read from a single sample in a study of response to subunit inactivated influenza vaccine. In TCRdb, the RT-PCR reads were re-called with MiXCR into one record per CDR3 protein. Found here are over 650,000 distinct CDR3 sequences, about a fifth of them singletons; the top ten hold 11%. The sequenced sample was PBMCs from blood, obtained 4 to 6 days after vaccination. The receptors here all came from a man aged 45-65 years who received an inactivated influenza vaccine. Each CDR3 is given with its conserved first and last residue. Fields, in order: CDR3 protein, V gene, clone size. For some rows the clone size is stated as once, few or many, or as a class when expanded; others skip it.

CDR3 protein: CASSSGTSGGSMMNEQFF
V gene: TRBV5-1
clone size: -

CDR3 protein: CASSQASLSSVETQYF
V gene: TRBV7-2
clone size: -

CDR3 protein: CSVGGGTLNQYF
V gene: TRBV29-1
clone size: many

CDR3 protein: CASSLAGTSGGPYYEQYF
V gene: TRBV5-1
clone size: -

CDR3 protein: CSAHVQGDEKLFF
V gene: TRBV20-1
clone size: -

CDR3 protein: CASSLGVEASGSYEQYF
V gene: TRBV7-2
clone size: few

CDR3 protein: CASSRRASGRWSDTQYF
V gene: TRBV7-2
clone size: few

CDR3 protein: CSARAPGGEQFF
V gene: TRBV20-1
clone size: few

CDR3 protein: CSASGIVHGEQFF
V gene: TRBV20-1
clone size: few

CDR3 protein: CASSVERDPNTGELFF
V gene: TRBV6-1
clone size: -

CDR3 protein: CASSQEDQHGVYGYTF
V gene: TRBV6-1
clone size: once

CDR3 protein: CASSPSGGTEFNYGYTF
V gene: TRBV12-3/TRBV12-4
clone size: few

CDR3 protein: CASRGGYLTNRGYTF
V gene: TRBV6-1
clone size: few

CDR3 protein: CASSWARWVGAGTDTQYF
V gene: TRBV12-3/TRBV12-4
clone size: many

CDR3 protein: CASSPVRDPRYEQYF
V gene: TRBV7-9
clone size: -

CDR3 protein: CASSLVAEVGNEQFF
V gene: TRBV5-1
clone size: many

CDR3 protein: CASRSQGASLNYEQYF
V gene: TRBV2
clone size: few

CDR3 protein: CASSWALNTGELFF
V gene: TRBV11-2
clone size: -

CDR3 protein: CASSLDIRQFF
V gene: TRBV12-3/TRBV12-4
clone size: -

CDR3 protein: CASTQRVGEQFF
V gene: TRBV12-3/TRBV12-4
clone size: few

CDR3 protein: CASSYSRNYEQYF
V gene: TRBV6-5
clone size: few

CDR3 protein: CASSVADGGVGGYNEQFF
V gene: TRBV9
clone size: few

CDR3 protein: CASSLGKSRDEQFF
V gene: TRBV5-6
clone size: -

CDR3 protein: CASSGDRGRIYGYTF
V gene: TRBV28
clone size: -

CDR3 protein: CASSVAGRREQYF
V gene: TRBV25-1
clone size: -

CDR3 protein: CASSLAGGRGYTF
V gene: TRBV7-2
clone size: many

CDR3 protein: CARGQGRGPGKNIQYF
V gene: TRBV6-2/TRBV6-3
clone size: -

CDR3 protein: CASSFARGEQFF
V gene: TRBV28
clone size: few

CDR3 protein: CSAPYSAGAYEQYF
V gene: TRBV20-1
clone size: few

CDR3 protein: CASSYRGTSGKENEQYF
V gene: TRBV6-5
clone size: -

CDR3 protein: CASSYGVVAGQETQYF
V gene: TRBV6-2/TRBV6-3
clone size: -

CDR3 protein: CASGPDSPDTQYF
V gene: TRBV3-1
clone size: -

CDR3 protein: CASSVGTATSYEQYF
V gene: TRBV7-2
clone size: few